The T cell receptor beta chain described here comes from a study of blood T cell repertoires in COVID-19. This CDR3 is built from 13 residues. V lost 4 bases, J lost 7 bases, and 14 bases lay in between. Germline assignment: CDR1 GTSNPN and CDR2 SVGIG (reference sequence). Assay: immunoSEQ multiplex PCR; the TCRdb copy retains only in-frame clones and omits some. Of approximately 200,000 clones in the sample, about four fifths were seen once. This clonotype originated in a woman younger than 45 who had recovered from COVID-19. Sequenced input: peripheral blood. The chain links TRBV30 to TRBJ2-1; possible D gene TRBD2, 7 bases. The CDR3 reads CAWTGGGLNEQFF. In DNA, the CDR3 is TGTGCCTGGACGGGCGGGGGCCTTAATGAGCAGTTCTTC. Filled out from reference TRBV30 and TRBJ2-1, the complete variable domain reads SQTIHQWPATLVQPVGSPLSLECTVEGTSNPNLYWYRQAAGRGLQLLFYSVGIGQISSEVPQNLSASRPQDRQFILSSKKLLLSDSGFYLCAWTGGGLNEQFFGPGTRLTVL.